These 21 T cell receptor beta chains share one sample of origin, sequenced in a study of CD8 T cells in ankylosing spondylitis. Using its own MiXCR run on the 5' RACE reads, TCRdb lists one record per CDR3 protein. This sample has some 800,000 distinct CDR3 sequences, with about 12% found just once. Study-level findings and limits: A motif of eight highly homologous TCR beta variants was seen as apparently characteristic of ankylosing spondylitis blood.

Their cognate antigens are unknown. The material sequenced was blood, either unsorted or a sorted T cell fraction (not recorded which). The receptors were gathered from a male donor with ankylosing spondylitis.

This clonotype was seen only a few times. The J gene is TRBJ2-7, the V gene TRBV29-1; TRBD2 aligns across 13 bases. This CDR3 spans 14 amino acids. Germline CDR1 SQVTM, CDR2 ANQGSEA. J was trimmed by 5 bases and V by 5 bases; bases with no gene match: 6. The CDR3, as DNA: TGCAGCGTTATAACTAGCGGGAGGGCCCACGAGCAGTACTTC. It yields the protein CSVITSGRAHEQYF.

The chain employs TRBV5-5 and TRBJ1-5; weak D call: TRBD1 (6 bases). The CDR3 runs 14 residues. From germline, CDR1 is SGHKS and CDR2 YYEKEE (reference sequence). V was pared by 3 bases and J by 8 bases, with 15 bases between. This chain's CDR3 is CASSSWDTKEPQHF. The CDR3 DNA is TGTGCCAGCAGCTCCTGGGACACCAAGGAGCCCCAGCATTTT.

This clonotype was seen a handful of times. The chain couples TRBV6-1 to TRBJ2-7; D may be TRBD1 (5 bases). This CDR3 is built from 14 residues. CDR1 and CDR2 (germline): MNHNS, SASEGT. The V end was cut by 6 bases, the J end by 5 bases, with 17 bases between. CDR3 in DNA: TGTGCCAGCAGCGACCCAGGGTATGGGCACGAGCAGTACTTC. This codes for CASSDPGYGHEQYF.

This clonotype showed up just a few times. The gene calls are TRBV20-1 and TRBJ2-7; D is ambiguous. The CDR3 spans 14 residues. The V end lost 0 bases, the J end lost 3 bases, and 12 bases lay between the germline ends. Germline loops: CDR1 DFQATT, CDR2 SNEGSKA (reference sequence). The CDR3 loop is CSARDLFSNYEQYF. The CDR3 coding sequence is TGCAGTGCTAGAGATCTTTTCTCAAACTACGAGCAGTACTTC.

This clonotype appeared many times. The chain is built from TRBV4-3 and TRBJ2-1, with D uncertain. In germline, CDR1 is LGHNA, CDR2 YSLEER. This CDR3 is built from 15 residues. Trimming pared 0 bases from V and 3 bases from J, leaving 9 bases between. The CDR3 coding sequence is TGCGCCAGCAGCCAAGATCTCCCGGACTACAATGAGCAGTTCTTC. It codes for CASSQDLPDYNEQFF.

This clonotype showed up just a few times. The chain employs TRBV12-3 or TRBV12-4 and TRBJ1-2; TRBD1 agrees at 8 bases. CDR3 size: 12 residues. With 7 bases clipped from V and 7 bases from J, the junction kept 5 bases outside the gene matches. The CDR3 DNA sequence: TGTGCCAGCAACCGACAGGGGTTTGGCTACACCTTC. Translation: CASNRQGFGYTF.

The table lists this clonotype with a few counts. The chain couples TRBV20-1 to TRBJ2-7; tentative D call: TRBD2 (6 bases). This CDR3 region has 13 residues. The V and J ends lost 2 bases and 4 bases respectively, with 12 bases between them. Germline V lookup: CDR1 DFQATT, CDR2 SNEGSKA (reference sequence). The CDR3 here is CSARTGLDYEQYF. The CDR3 DNA reads TGCAGTGCTAGAACGGGACTGGATTACGAGCAGTACTTC.

This clonotype was seen more than once but under ten times. This chain joins TRBV20-1 and TRBJ2-2; D is ambiguous. Trimming cost V 0 bases and J 3 bases, with 11 bases left between them. Germline values: CDR1 DFQATT, CDR2 SNEGSKA (reference sequence). The CDR3 extends over 15 amino acids. The CDR3 nucleotides are TGCAGTGCTAGAGATGGACGCCGGGACACCGGGGAGCTGTTTTTT. The encoded protein is CSARDGRRDTGELFF.

This clonotype was counted a few times. This rearrangement joins TRBV20-1 to TRBJ2-2; TRBD1 matches at 7 bases. This CDR3 is built from 13 residues. Germline trimming cut 0 bases from V and 7 bases from J; bases unmatched to any gene: 2. In germline, CDR1 is DFQATT, CDR2 SNEGSKA (reference sequence). CDR3 amino acids: CSARETGIGELFF. DNA for the CDR3: TGCAGTGCTAGAGAGACAGGGATCGGGGAGCTGTTTTTT.

The chain has TRBV30 and TRBJ2-3, with D unclear. The CDR3 contains 13 residues. The germline V gene encodes CDR1 GTSNPN and CDR2 SVGIG (reference sequence). The germline V and J ends were trimmed by 3 bases and 4 bases, with 11 bases remaining between them. The CDR3 sequence is CAWSSAEPDTQYF. Written as DNA, the CDR3 is TGTGCCTGGAGCTCGGCGGAACCAGATACGCAGTATTTT.

In this sample, this clonotype turned up many times. The genes are TRBV6-5 and TRBJ1-4; D is unresolved. The CDR3 covers 16 residues. The V end lost 0 bases, the J end lost 4 bases, and 12 bases lay between the germline ends. Germline CDR1 is MNHEY and CDR2 is SVGAGI. CDR3 coding DNA: TGTGCCAGCAGTTACTCGATAGGACTGATTAATGAAAAACTGTTTTTT. It specifies CASSYSIGLINEKLFF.

This clonotype was detected only a few times. The chain is built from TRBV4-3 and TRBJ2-1, with D perhaps TRBD1 or TRBD2 (5 bases each). The CDR3 has 14 residues. Germline V gives CDR1 LGHNA, CDR2 YSLEER. V shed 3 bases and J shed 7 bases, with 13 bases lying between them. CDR3 region: CASSHLPEGNEQFF. The DNA for the CDR3 is TGCGCCAGCAGCCACCTCCCCGAGGGGAATGAGCAGTTCTTC.

This chain connects TRBV5-1 to TRBJ1-3, with D maybe TRBD1 (5 bases). The CDR3 is made up of 16 amino acids. Germline lookup yields CDR1 SGHRS and CDR2 YFSETQ. V was cut by 4 bases and J by 0 bases, with 14 bases left in between. Written as DNA, the CDR3 is TGCGCCAGCAGCAGACAACAGGTTCACTCTGGAAACACCATATATTTT. Translating gives CASSRQQVHSGNTIYF.

The chain is built from TRBV5-1 and TRBJ2-2; TRBD1 matches at 7 bases. The CDR3 spans 15 residues. Germline values: CDR1 SGHRS, CDR2 YFSETQ. With V trimmed by 4 bases and J by 3 bases, 6 bases remained unmatched. Here the CDR3 DNA reads TGCGCCAGCAGCAAGACAGGGTTTGACACCGGGGAGCTGTTTTTT. Protein: CASSKTGFDTGELFF.

This clonotype was seen a few times. V usage is TRBV20-1 and J usage is TRBJ2-7; 8 nucleotides line up with TRBD1. The J segment lost 2 bases and the V segment lost 6 bases, leaving 6 bases of the junction unmatched. This CDR3 has 13 amino acids. CDR1 and CDR2 from the germline V gene are DFQATT and SNEGSKA (reference sequence). CDR3 bases: TGCAGTGCCCCCGAGACAGGGGCCTACGAGCAGTACTTC. Its translation is CSAPETGAYEQYF.

Ten or more counts support this clonotype. The chain combines TRBV29-1 with TRBJ1-1; D possibly corresponds to TRBD1 (6 bases). The CDR3 spans 12 residues. V lost 3 bases, J lost 7 bases, and 12 bases lay in between. Germline loops: CDR1 SQVTM, CDR2 ANQGSEA. CDR3 nucleotide sequence: TGCAGCGTTGATCCGGGGGCTGATGAAGCTTTCTTT. This encodes CSVDPGADEAFF.

The chain has TRBV24-1 and TRBJ2-3; 7 bases map to TRBD1. V was pared by 4 bases and J by 3 bases, with 3 bases of the junction left unmatched. The germline V gene has CDR1 KGHDR and CDR2 SFDVKD. The CDR3 is 14 amino acids. The CDR3 loop reads CATSEGTATDTQYF. The CDR3 nucleotides are TGTGCCACCAGTGAGGGGACAGCTACAGATACGCAGTATTTT.

The chain recombines TRBV28 with TRBJ1-5; 8 nucleotides match TRBD1. Germline CDR1 MDHEN, CDR2 SYDVKM. This CDR3 has 19 residues. The J segment lost 4 bases and the V segment lost 2 bases, leaving 16 bases of the junction unmatched. CDR3 nucleotide sequence: TGTGCCAGCAGTTTAACCAGGGGGCGATCGTATCGTGGGAATCAGCCCCAGCATTTT. This codes for CASSLTRGRSYRGNQPQHF.

This clonotype occurred a few times. This sequence joins TRBV7-2 and TRBJ1-5; tentative D call: TRBD1 (5 bases). Germline-derived CDR1 and CDR2 are SGHTA and FQGNSA. Trimming cost V 7 bases and J 7 bases, with 20 bases left between them. The CDR3 is made up of 15 amino acids. CDR3 bases: TGTGCCAGCAAAGAGAGCGGGGGTGGTATCCAGCCCCAGCATTTT. It is translated as CASKESGGGIQPQHF.

In its sample, this clonotype was seen many times. The chain links TRBV5-6 to TRBJ1-2; a weak D match, TRBD1 (5 bases). The germline CDR1 and CDR2 sequences are SGHDT and YYEEEE. V was trimmed by 9 bases and J by 4 bases, leaving 16 bases between them. The CDR3 loop spans 13 amino acids. In DNA form, the CDR3 reads TGTGCCACCTCAACCCAGGGACTCTATGGCTACACCTTC. Protein sequence: CATSTQGLYGYTF.

This clonotype was detected only a few times. V gene TRBV11-1 combines with J gene TRBJ2-5, with a possible D match to TRBD2 (5 bases). V lost 2 bases and J lost 3, with 25 bases in between. CDR3 length equals 19 residues. CDR1 is SGHAT and CDR2 is FQDESV in the germline V gene (reference sequence). The CDR3 is CASSLKPRPRSGVEETQYF. Here the CDR3 DNA reads TGTGCCAGCAGCTTAAAACCCCGACCGAGATCCGGGGTTGAAGAGACCCAGTACTTC.